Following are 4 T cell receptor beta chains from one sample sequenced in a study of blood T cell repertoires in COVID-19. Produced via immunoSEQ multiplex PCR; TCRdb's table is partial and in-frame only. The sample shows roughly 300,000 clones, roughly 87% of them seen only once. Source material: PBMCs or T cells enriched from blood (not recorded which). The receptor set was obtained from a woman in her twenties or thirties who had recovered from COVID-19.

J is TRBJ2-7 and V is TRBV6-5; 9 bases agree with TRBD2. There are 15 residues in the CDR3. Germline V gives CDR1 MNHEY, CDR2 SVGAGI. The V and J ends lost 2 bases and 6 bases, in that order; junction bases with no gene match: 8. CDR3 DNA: TGTGCCAGCAGTTACGGTAATAGCGGGGGTTCCGAGCAGTACTTC. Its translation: CASSYGNSGGSEQYF.

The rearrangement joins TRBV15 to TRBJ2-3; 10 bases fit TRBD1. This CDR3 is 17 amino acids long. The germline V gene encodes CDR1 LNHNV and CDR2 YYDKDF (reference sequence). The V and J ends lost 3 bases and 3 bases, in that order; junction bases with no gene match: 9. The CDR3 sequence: CATSSDRGRLGTDTQYF. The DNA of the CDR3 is TGTGCCACCAGCAGCGACAGGGGGCGGTTAGGTACAGATACGCAGTATTTT.

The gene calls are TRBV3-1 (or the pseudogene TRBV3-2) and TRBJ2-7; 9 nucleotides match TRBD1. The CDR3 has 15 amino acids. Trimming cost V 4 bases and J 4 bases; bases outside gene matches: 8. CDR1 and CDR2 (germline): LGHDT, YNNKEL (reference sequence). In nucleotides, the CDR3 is TGTGCCAGCAGCCTATCCGGGACAGGGCCTTACGAGCAGTACTTC. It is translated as CASSLSGTGPYEQYF.

The CDR3 region has the DNA TGCGCCAGCAGCTTGGGAGATGGAAACACCATATATTTT. Its protein product is CASSLGDGNTIYF. V and J are TRBV5-1 and TRBJ1-3; D remains ambiguous. V was pared by 0 bases and J by 3 bases, with 4 bases between. Looked up from germline, CDR1 is SGHRS and CDR2 is YFSETQ. The CDR3 totals 13 residues.